Listed below are T cell receptor beta chains from one sample, sequenced in a study of blood T cell repertoires in COVID-19. Sequencing was performed with immunoSEQ multiplex PCR; in TCRdb, only in-frame clones are kept and a portion is missing. Of some 140,000 clones listed, about 88% are singletons. Input material: PBMCs or T cells enriched from blood (not recorded which). The receptors come from a man between 35 and 55 years old with acute COVID-19. Both conserved end residues are part of each CDR3. Each record gives: D gene, V gene, J gene, clone size, CDR3 DNA, CDR3 protein. The D gene is left open where the match is weak. Expanded clones get a size class; other rows say once, few or many, or leave the size out.

d_gene: TRBD2
v_gene: TRBV7-2
j_gene: TRBJ2-7
abundance: once
CDR3nt: TGTGCCAGCAGCTTAGTTACTAGCGGGAGGGGTGAGCAGTACTTC
CDR3aa: CASSLVTSGRGEQYF

d_gene: TRBD2
v_gene: TRBV20-1
j_gene: TRBJ2-5
abundance: -
CDR3nt: TGCAGTGCTAGTCCAGCGGGGGCCTACCAAGAGACCCAGTACTTC
CDR3aa: CSASPAGAYQETQYF

d_gene: TRBD2
v_gene: TRBV3-1/TRBV3-2
j_gene: TRBJ2-7
abundance: -
CDR3nt: TGTGCCAGCAGCCAAAGTCATGGCGGGAGTCCCTACGAGCAGTACTTC
CDR3aa: CASSQSHGGSPYEQYF

d_gene: TRBD2
v_gene: TRBV6-5
j_gene: TRBJ2-2
abundance: -
CDR3nt: TGTGCCAGCAGTTACCTTAGCGGGATGAACACCGGGGAGCTGTTTTTT
CDR3aa: CASSYLSGMNTGELFF

d_gene: TRBD2
v_gene: TRBV5-1
j_gene: TRBJ2-1
abundance: -
CDR3nt: TGCGCCAGCAGCGAAGCGGGAGGAACCTACAATGAGCAGTTCTTC
CDR3aa: CASSEAGGTYNEQFF

d_gene: -
v_gene: TRBV19
j_gene: TRBJ1-6
abundance: many
CDR3nt: TGTGCCAGTAGTATGAAGGGAGACACCAGCTCCTATAATTCACCCCTCCACTTT
CDR3aa: CASSMKGDTSSYNSPLHF

d_gene: -
v_gene: TRBV7-9
j_gene: TRBJ2-7
abundance: -
CDR3nt: TGTGCCAGCAGCTTTGGCGGCCTCTACGAGCAGTACTTC
CDR3aa: CASSFGGLYEQYF

d_gene: -
v_gene: TRBV30
j_gene: TRBJ1-4
abundance: -
CDR3nt: TGTGCCTCAAAGGGAGGGTTGGGAACTAATGAAAAACTGTTTTTT
CDR3aa: CASKGGLGTNEKLFF

d_gene: -
v_gene: TRBV9
j_gene: TRBJ1-5
abundance: -
CDR3nt: TGTGCCAGCAGCGTAGTGGCAGAGGCTCAGCCCCAGCATTTT
CDR3aa: CASSVVAEAQPQHF

d_gene: -
v_gene: TRBV3-1/TRBV3-2
j_gene: TRBJ2-3
abundance: -
CDR3nt: TGTGCCAGCAGCCCGGGGGTTTCTAGCACAGATACGCAGTATTTT
CDR3aa: CASSPGVSSTDTQYF

d_gene: -
v_gene: TRBV5-1
j_gene: TRBJ1-1
abundance: -
CDR3nt: TGCGCCAGCAGCTTGGCCCAGGACAATGAAGCTTTCTTT
CDR3aa: CASSLAQDNEAFF

d_gene: TRBD2
v_gene: TRBV7-8
j_gene: TRBJ2-4
abundance: -
CDR3nt: TGTGCCAGCAGCCCCGGTACTAGCGGGGGCATAGCCAAAAACATTCAGTACTTC
CDR3aa: CASSPGTSGGIAKNIQYF

d_gene: -
v_gene: TRBV30
j_gene: TRBJ1-2
abundance: -
CDR3nt: TGTGCCTGGAGTCATAGATTTCAGGGGTTCGACTATGGCTACACCTTC
CDR3aa: CAWSHRFQGFDYGYTF

d_gene: -
v_gene: TRBV7-9
j_gene: TRBJ2-7
abundance: -
CDR3nt: TGTGCCAGCAGCTTTTCCTACGACAGGTCGTACGAGCAGTACTTC
CDR3aa: CASSFSYDRSYEQYF

d_gene: TRBD2
v_gene: TRBV5-6
j_gene: TRBJ2-5
abundance: -
CDR3nt: TGTGCCACGGGTGAGGGACTAGGAGAGACCCAGTACTTC
CDR3aa: CATGEGLGETQYF

d_gene: TRBD2
v_gene: TRBV5-1
j_gene: TRBJ2-2
abundance: -
CDR3nt: TGCGCCAGCAGCTTGGCTATCGGTAGCGGGAGCCTTAACACCGGGGAGCTGTTTTTT
CDR3aa: CASSLAIGSGSLNTGELFF

d_gene: -
v_gene: TRBV29-1
j_gene: TRBJ1-1
abundance: -
CDR3nt: TGCAGCGGAACAGAGAACACTGAAGCTTTCTTT
CDR3aa: CSGTENTEAFF

d_gene: -
v_gene: TRBV28
j_gene: TRBJ2-7
abundance: -
CDR3nt: TGTGCCACGCTCCCAGCGGGTGAAATGGGGGAGCAGTACTTC
CDR3aa: CATLPAGEMGEQYF

d_gene: -
v_gene: TRBV9
j_gene: TRBJ2-7
abundance: -
CDR3nt: TGTGCCAGCATTGAGGCCTACGAGCAGTACTTC
CDR3aa: CASIEAYEQYF

d_gene: -
v_gene: TRBV5-6
j_gene: TRBJ1-1
abundance: -
CDR3nt: TGTGCCAGCACCCGAGGAGAGTTCTCCACTGAAGCTTTCTTT
CDR3aa: CASTRGEFSTEAFF

d_gene: -
v_gene: TRBV7-2
j_gene: TRBJ1-2
abundance: once
CDR3nt: TGTGCCAGCAGCTTAGGAGGCGGCTATGGCTACACCTTC
CDR3aa: CASSLGGGYGYTF

d_gene: -
v_gene: TRBV6-1
j_gene: TRBJ2-7
abundance: -
CDR3nt: TGTGCCAGCAGTGAAGGGACTACCTACGAGCAGTACTTC
CDR3aa: CASSEGTTYEQYF

d_gene: TRBD1
v_gene: TRBV2
j_gene: TRBJ2-5
abundance: -
CDR3nt: TGTGCCCAGGGGGCTGGAGAGACCCAGTACTTC
CDR3aa: CAQGAGETQYF

d_gene: -
v_gene: TRBV27
j_gene: TRBJ1-6
abundance: -
CDR3nt: TGTGCCAGCAGTTTATCAGCGGGGGCAGGCAATTCACCCCTCCACTTT
CDR3aa: CASSLSAGAGNSPLHF

d_gene: -
v_gene: TRBV9
j_gene: TRBJ1-2
abundance: few
CDR3nt: TGTGCCAGCAGCGTAGATACCCGGCAGGGGTTGGCGGGCTACACCTTC
CDR3aa: CASSVDTRQGLAGYTF

d_gene: -
v_gene: TRBV19
j_gene: TRBJ2-2
abundance: -
CDR3nt: TGTGCCAGTACCCTCTCCGGGACTCACACCGGGGAGCTGTTTTTT
CDR3aa: CASTLSGTHTGELFF

d_gene: -
v_gene: TRBV27
j_gene: TRBJ2-7
abundance: -
CDR3nt: TGTGCCGGCAGTTATGGGGGCGTAGGGGCCGAGCAGTACTTC
CDR3aa: CAGSYGGVGAEQYF

d_gene: TRBD1
v_gene: TRBV5-1
j_gene: TRBJ1-2
abundance: once
CDR3nt: TGCGCCAGCAGCTTGGGACAGGGGGCGGATGGCTACACCTTC
CDR3aa: CASSLGQGADGYTF

d_gene: -
v_gene: TRBV4-1
j_gene: TRBJ2-3
abundance: -
CDR3nt: TGCGCCAGCAGCCAAGGAACGCTGCGGAGGCGCACAGATACGCAGTATTTT
CDR3aa: CASSQGTLRRRTDTQYF

d_gene: TRBD2
v_gene: TRBV19
j_gene: TRBJ2-1
abundance: -
CDR3nt: TGTGCCAGTAGGTCACTAGCGGGAGACAATGAGCAGTTCTTC
CDR3aa: CASRSLAGDNEQFF

d_gene: TRBD1
v_gene: TRBV7-9
j_gene: TRBJ1-2
abundance: -
CDR3nt: TGTGCCAGCAGCCACAGGGGGGACTATGGCTACACCTTC
CDR3aa: CASSHRGDYGYTF

d_gene: -
v_gene: TRBV6-1
j_gene: TRBJ2-7
abundance: -
CDR3nt: TGTGCCAGCAGGGCCGCAGGGGGGGAGCAGTACTTC
CDR3aa: CASRAAGGEQYF